Listed below are T cell receptor beta chains from one sample, sequenced in a study of cytomegalovirus exposure and HLA in healthy donors. The data were produced by immunoSEQ multiplex PCR, yet TCRdb's version contains in-frame clones alone and is incomplete. The table records 95,000 to 150,000 clones, around 84% of them present only once. Specimen: PBMCs. Source of these receptors: a woman aged 30 to 39 in good health and CMV-seropositive. Both conserved end residues are part of each CDR3. D genes are given only for firm matches. Part of the rows lack a size; the others show once, few, many or a class for expanded clones.

>TRBJ1-3|.|14|.|TRBV5-6
CASKTGGSGNTIYF
TGTGCCAGCAAGACCGGGGGCTCTGGAAACACCATATATTTT
>TRBJ1-5|.|14|.|TRBV10-3
CAISESTGDQPQHF
TGTGCCATCAGTGAGTCCACAGGAGATCAGCCCCAGCATTTT
>TRBJ2-7|TRBD1|15|.|TRBV5-4
CASSLYETGGYEQYF
TGTGCCAGCAGCTTGTACGAGACAGGGGGCTACGAGCAGTACTTC
>TRBJ2-5|TRBD2|14|.|TRBV2
CASSVGGGGETQYF
TGTGCCAGCAGTGTCGGCGGGGGTGGGGAGACCCAGTACTTC
>TRBJ1-3|TRBD1|16|.|TRBV10-3
CAIRTGTAASGNTIYF
TGTGCCATCAGGACAGGGACTGCCGCCTCTGGAAACACCATATATTTT
>TRBJ2-3|TRBD2|14|.|TRBV5-4
CASSLAGPTDTQYF
TGTGCCAGCTCGCTAGCGGGGCCCACAGATACGCAGTATTTT
>TRBJ1-5|TRBD1|16|few|TRBV28
CASSSAGGPSNQPQHF
TGTGCCAGCAGTTCGGCAGGGGGCCCCAGCAATCAGCCCCAGCATTTT
>TRBJ2-3|TRBD1|14|few|TRBV5-4
CASSEGDRKDTQYF
TGTGCCAGCAGCGAGGGGGACAGGAAAGATACGCAGTATTTT
>TRBJ1-4|.|12|.|TRBV29-1
CSVEAGREKLFF
TGCAGCGTTGAGGCTGGGCGAGAAAAACTGTTTTTT
>TRBJ1-5|TRBD1|19|.|TRBV15
CATSSDLGQGMSSNQPQHF
TGTGCCACCAGCAGCGACCTGGGACAGGGGATGTCCAGCAATCAGCCCCAGCATTTT
>TRBJ2-1|.|15|.|TRBV5-1
CASSPRAGLSNEQFF
TGCGCCAGCAGCCCCCGGGCGGGCCTGTCCAATGAGCAGTTCTTC
>TRBJ2-5|TRBD2|15|.|TRBV7-6
CASSLHVAGVETQYF
TGTGCCAGCAGCTTACACGTAGCGGGGGTAGAGACCCAGTACTTC
>TRBJ1-5|TRBD1|11|.|TRBV20-1
CSARAGQAQHF
TGCAGTGCTAGGGCGGGACAGGCCCAGCATTTT
>TRBJ2-2|TRBD2|18|.|TRBV4-1
CASSPLGVGGGAVGELFF
TGCGCCAGCAGCCCCCTTGGCGTGGGCGGGGGGGCTGTCGGGGAGCTGTTTTTT
>TRBJ1-1|.|15|few|TRBV18
CASSPSRGAVTEAFF
TGTGCCAGCTCACCTTCTCGGGGAGCGGTCACTGAAGCTTTCTTT
>TRBJ2-1|.|15|.|TRBV5-1
CASSPGQTSYNEQFF
TGCGCCAGCAGCCCGGGACAAACCTCCTACAATGAGCAGTTCTTC
>TRBJ2-7|.|16|.|TRBV27
CASSWGAGANSYEQYF
TGTGCCAGCAGTTGGGGGGCGGGGGCGAATTCCTACGAGCAGTACTTC
>TRBJ1-1|.|14|.|TRBV27
CASRQTPGYTEAFF
TGTGCCAGCAGGCAAACCCCAGGGTACACTGAAGCTTTCTTT
>TRBJ2-3|TRBD1|14|.|TRBV5-4
CASSPETGANTQYF
TGTGCCAGCAGCCCGGAGACAGGGGCCAATACGCAGTATTTT
>TRBJ2-7|TRBD1|15|.|TRBV11-2
CASSLVARGTYEQYF
TGTGCCAGCAGCTTAGTGGCCAGGGGGACCTACGAGCAGTACTTC
>TRBJ1-2|TRBD1|12|.|TRBV11-2
CASSPDRGPRTF
TGTGCCAGCAGCCCTGACAGGGGCCCCCGGACCTTC
>TRBJ2-1|TRBD2|17|.|TRBV4-3
CASSQESSGGPYNEQFF
TGCGCCAGCAGCCAAGAGTCTAGCGGGGGCCCCTACAATGAGCAGTTCTTC
>TRBJ2-7|.|13|.|TRBV2
CATNRDSADEQYF
TGTGCCACTAACCGGGACTCCGCGGACGAGCAGTACTTC
>TRBJ1-1|.|12|.|TRBV5-4
CASSLFNTEAFF
TGTGCCAGCAGCCTCTTTAACACTGAAGCTTTCTTT
>TRBJ2-1|.|14|.|TRBV29-1
CSVDQGSSSGEQFF
TGCAGCGTTGATCAAGGGTCCTCGAGCGGCGAGCAGTTCTTC
>TRBJ2-7|TRBD2|18|once|TRBV4-3
CASSQGLAGASMLGEQYF
TGCGCCAGCAGCCAAGGACTAGCGGGGGCATCAATGCTTGGCGAGCAGTACTTC